This TCR beta chain was captured in a study of T-cell reconstitution after alpha-beta-depleted transplantation in children. General study points: Elevated TCRbeta diversity at day 60 was traced, in some patients, to surviving recipient T cells and thymic progenitors. A year post-transplant, T-cell counts and diversity derived mostly from newly produced T cells. By about two months after transplant, alpha-beta T cells reportedly arose from several hundred graft clones that had expanded.

This sample's TCRbeta library carried unique molecular identifier barcodes. In TCRdb, the PCR reads were re-called with MiXCR into one record per CDR3 protein. The table shows 240,000 or so distinct CDR3 sequences, with approximately 8% occurring only once. J was trimmed by 7 bases and V by 0 bases; bases with no gene match: 10. The CDR3 extends over 15 amino acids. CDR1 is SGDLS and CDR2 is YYNGEE in the germline V gene. This clonotype was picked up many times. Its antigen is undetermined. The sequences come from PBMCs, mostly from graft donor cells, collected 180 days after TCRalphabeta/CD19-depleted stem cell transplant. The receptor was derived from a male patient aged 10 to 17 who had a stem cell transplant for acute lymphoblastic leukemia, so the T cells may come from the graft donor. The chain combines TRBV9 with TRBJ2-7; 7 bases align to TRBD2. CDR3 in amino acids: CASSVGASGSTEQYF. The CDR3 DNA reads as TGTGCCAGCAGCGTAGGGGCTAGCGGCTCTACGGAGCAGTACTTC.